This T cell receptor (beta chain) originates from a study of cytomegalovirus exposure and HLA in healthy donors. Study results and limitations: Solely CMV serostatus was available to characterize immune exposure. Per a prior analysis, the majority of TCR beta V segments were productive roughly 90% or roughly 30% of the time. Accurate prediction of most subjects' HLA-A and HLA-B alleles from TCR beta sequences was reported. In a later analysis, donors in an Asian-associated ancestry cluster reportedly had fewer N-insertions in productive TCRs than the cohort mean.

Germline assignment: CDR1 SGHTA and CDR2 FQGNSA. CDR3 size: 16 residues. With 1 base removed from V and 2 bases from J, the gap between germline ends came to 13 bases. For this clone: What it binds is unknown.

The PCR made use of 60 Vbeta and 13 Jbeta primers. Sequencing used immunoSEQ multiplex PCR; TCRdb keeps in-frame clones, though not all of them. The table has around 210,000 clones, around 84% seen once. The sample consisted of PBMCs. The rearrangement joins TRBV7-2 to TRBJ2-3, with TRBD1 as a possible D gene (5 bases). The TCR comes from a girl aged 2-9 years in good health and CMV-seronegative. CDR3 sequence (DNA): TGTGCCAGCAGCTTAGGTGCAGGGCTCGTCACAGATACGCAGTATTTT. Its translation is CASSLGAGLVTDTQYF.